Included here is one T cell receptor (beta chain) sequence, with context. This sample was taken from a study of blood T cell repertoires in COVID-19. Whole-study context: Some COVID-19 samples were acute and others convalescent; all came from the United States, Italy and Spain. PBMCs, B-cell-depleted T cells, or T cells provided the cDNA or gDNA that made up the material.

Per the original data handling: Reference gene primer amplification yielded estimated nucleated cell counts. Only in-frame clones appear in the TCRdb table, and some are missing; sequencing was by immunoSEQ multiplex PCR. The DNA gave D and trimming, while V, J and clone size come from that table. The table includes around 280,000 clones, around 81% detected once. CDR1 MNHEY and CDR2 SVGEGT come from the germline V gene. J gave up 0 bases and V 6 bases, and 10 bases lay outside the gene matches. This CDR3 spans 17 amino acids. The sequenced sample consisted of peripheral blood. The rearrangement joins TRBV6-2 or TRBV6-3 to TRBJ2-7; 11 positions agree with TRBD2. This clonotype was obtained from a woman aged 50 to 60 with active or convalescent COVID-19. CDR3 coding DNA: TGTGCCAGCAGCCTGATTAGCGGGAGGGCCGGCTCCTACGAGCAGTACTTC. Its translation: CASSLISGRAGSYEQYF.